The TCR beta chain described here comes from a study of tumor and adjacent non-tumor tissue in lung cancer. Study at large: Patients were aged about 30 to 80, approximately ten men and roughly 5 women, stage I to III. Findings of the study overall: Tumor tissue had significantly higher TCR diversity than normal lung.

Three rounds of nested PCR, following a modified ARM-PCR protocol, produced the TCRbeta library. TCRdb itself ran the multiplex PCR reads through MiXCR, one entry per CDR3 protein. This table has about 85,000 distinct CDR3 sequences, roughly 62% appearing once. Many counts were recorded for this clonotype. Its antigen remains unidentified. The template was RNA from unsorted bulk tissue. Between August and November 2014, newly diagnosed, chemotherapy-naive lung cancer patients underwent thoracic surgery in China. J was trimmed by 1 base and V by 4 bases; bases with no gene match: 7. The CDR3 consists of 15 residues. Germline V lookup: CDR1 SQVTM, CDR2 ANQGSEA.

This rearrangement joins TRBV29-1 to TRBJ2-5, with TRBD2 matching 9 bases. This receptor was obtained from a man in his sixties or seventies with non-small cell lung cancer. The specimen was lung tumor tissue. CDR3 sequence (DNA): TGCAGCGTTGTGGGTAGCGGGGGACTCCAAGAGACCCAGTACTTC. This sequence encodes CSVVGSGGLQETQYF.